The 18 T cell receptor beta chains presented below share a single source sample, sequenced in a study of cytomegalovirus exposure and HLA in healthy donors. The PCR contained 60 Vbeta and 13 Jbeta primers. Generated by immunoSEQ multiplex PCR, the TCRdb table keeps only in-frame clones and is missing some. In total, the table holds more than 200,000 clones. Sequencing was performed on PBMCs. These receptors were collected from a woman aged 25-40 years in good health and CMV-seropositive.

The chain combines TRBV6-5 with TRBJ1-1, with unresolved D. Germline CDR1 reads MNHEY; CDR2 reads SVGAGI. The CDR3 covers 16 residues. The V end lost 3 bases, the J end lost 8 bases, and 22 bases lay between the germline ends. CDR3 amino acids: CASSYVRPRAGSEAFF. CDR3 DNA sequence: TGTGCCAGCAGTTATGTTCGGCCGCGAGCAGGTTCGGAAGCTTTCTTT.

The J gene is TRBJ1-2, the V gene TRBV18, with D perhaps matching TRBD1 (6 bases). Germline assignment: CDR1 KGHSH and CDR2 LQKENI. This CDR3 region has 14 residues. V shed 5 bases and J shed 5 bases, with 15 bases lying between them. CDR3 bases: TGTGCCAGCTCAACGGACAGAAGACGGTATGGCTACACCTTC. Translation gives CASSTDRRRYGYTF.

The chain recombines TRBV6-5 with TRBJ2-1; 7 nucleotides align to TRBD2. Looked up from germline, CDR1 is MNHEY and CDR2 is SVGAGI. The CDR3 has 15 amino acids. Unmatched junction bases numbered 10, after V lost 5 bases and J lost 6 bases. CDR3 protein: CASSTPWTGGNEQFF. CDR3 bases: TGTGCCAGCAGTACCCCCTGGACGGGAGGCAATGAGCAGTTCTTC.

The gene calls are TRBV7-8 and TRBJ1-1; D gene unclear. Trimming left V 6 bases short and J 5 bases short, with 19 bases between. The germline V gene encodes CDR1 SGHVS and CDR2 FQNEAQ. The CDR3 extends over 15 amino acids. The CDR3 loop reads CASRPDLLTGTEAFF. The CDR3 coding sequence is TGTGCCAGCAGACCTGATCTTCTTACTGGTACTGAAGCTTTCTTT. Variable domain in full (rest from reference TRBV7-8 and TRBJ1-1): GAGVSQSPRYKVAKRGQDVALRCDPISGHVSLFWYQQALGQGPEFLTYFQNEAQLDKSGLPSDRFFAERPEGSVSTLKIQRTQQEDSAVYLCASRPDLLTGTEAFFGQGTRLTVV.

J is TRBJ2-7 and V is TRBV14; D is ambiguous. The length of the CDR3 is 18 residues. Between the trimmed V and J ends, which lost 1 base and 2 bases, there was a span of 21 bases. CDR1 and CDR2 (germline): SGHDN, FVKESK. The CDR3 sequence is CASSQGGPQFWNPYEQYF. DNA of the CDR3: TGTGCCAGCAGCCAAGGAGGCCCACAATTTTGGAACCCCTACGAGCAGTACTTC.

V and J are TRBV7-9 and TRBJ2-1; 9 bases line up with TRBD2. The CDR3 totals 12 residues. Trimming took 5 bases from V and 10 from J; bases not matched to a gene: 3. Germline CDR1 reads SEHNR; CDR2 reads FQNEAQ (reference sequence). CDR3 DNA: TGTGCCAGCAGCGGGAGCGGGGGGGAGCAGTTCTTC. The encoded protein is CASSGSGGEQFF.

The rearrangement joins TRBV29-1 to TRBJ2-7; 8 bases are a match to TRBD1. The CDR3 totals 13 residues. With 3 bases clipped from V and 6 bases from J, the junction kept 7 bases outside the gene matches. The germline V gene encodes CDR1 SQVTM and CDR2 ANQGSEA. CDR3 sequence reads: CSVEHTQGGEQYF. The CDR3 DNA is TGCAGCGTTGAGCACACACAGGGGGGCGAGCAGTACTTC.

The V gene is TRBV6-5, the J gene TRBJ2-5; D is perhaps TRBD2 (5 bases). Per germline, CDR1 MNHEY and CDR2 SVGAGI. Trimming removed 0 bases from V and 3 bases from J, with 8 bases in between. The CDR3 spans 14 residues. This chain's CDR3 is CASSYSTIKETQYF. In nucleotides, the CDR3 is TGTGCCAGCAGTTACTCGACTATCAAAGAGACCCAGTACTTC.

V is TRBV5-1 and J is TRBJ2-5; perhaps TRBD2 as D (5 bases). Germline V gene sequence: CDR1 SGHRS, CDR2 YFSETQ. The CDR3 contains 14 residues. Trimming stripped 1 base from V and 0 bases from J, with 7 bases between. CDR3 in amino acids: CASSLRGYQETQYF. CDR3 DNA sequence: TGCGCCAGCAGCTTGCGAGGGTACCAAGAGACCCAGTACTTC.

The rearrangement links TRBV6-5 to TRBJ2-7, with 8 bases fitting TRBD1. Germline V lookup: CDR1 MNHEY, CDR2 SVGAGI. The CDR3 loop spans 14 amino acids. J lost 5 bases, V lost 5 bases, and 8 bases had no gene match. CDR3 amino acids: CASSNDRGKDEQYF. In DNA, the CDR3 is TGTGCCAGCAGTAACGACAGGGGAAAGGACGAGCAGTACTTC.

The chain couples TRBV5-1 to TRBJ2-3; 11 nucleotides agree with TRBD1. This CDR3 comprises 16 residues. Trimming took 2 bases from V and 2 from J; bases not matched to a gene: 4. CDR1 SGHRS and CDR2 YFSETQ come from the germline V gene. The CDR3 DNA reads as TGCGCCAGCAGCTTAGGACAGGGGGCGCCCACAGATACGCAGTATTTT. Its protein is CASSLGQGAPTDTQYF.

The chain links TRBV28 to TRBJ1-4, with a possible D match to TRBD1 (5 bases). The CDR3 has 16 amino acids. Germline CDR1 is MDHEN and CDR2 is SYDVKM. The V gene lost 1 base and the J gene lost 7 bases, with 16 bases spanning the gap. CDR3: CASSLSGPAGSEKLFF. CDR3 in DNA: TGTGCCAGCAGTTTATCGGGGCCAGCGGGTAGTGAAAAACTGTTTTTT.

The chain is built from TRBV6-1 and TRBJ2-2; D is perhaps TRBD1 (6 bases). Trimming removed 10 bases from V and 1 base from J, with 13 bases in between. CDR1 MNHNS and CDR2 SASEGT come from the germline V gene. The CDR3 loop spans 14 amino acids. The DNA of the CDR3 is TGTGCCACCGGACAGAGACTGAACACCGGGGAGCTGTTTTTT. Amino acid sequence: CATGQRLNTGELFF.

V usage is TRBV4-1 and J usage is TRBJ1-1, with TRBD1 matching 7 bases. V was clipped by 3 bases and J by 6 bases; unmatched bases: 22. The V gene's germline CDR1 is MGHRA and CDR2 YSYEKL. This CDR3 spans 19 amino acids. The CDR3 is CASSHPALKRGLTLAEAFF. In nucleotides, the CDR3 is TGCGCCAGCAGCCACCCCGCCCTGAAGAGGGGGCTTACGCTCGCTGAAGCTTTCTTT.

The chain is built from TRBV4-1 and TRBJ1-3; D is ambiguous. V gave up 0 bases and J gave up 4 bases, with 13 bases separating them. The CDR3 contains 16 residues. CDR1 is MGHRA and CDR2 is YSYEKL in the germline V gene. Here the CDR3 reads CASSQERLLPGNTIYF. The CDR3 coding sequence is TGCGCCAGCAGCCAAGAGAGGCTTCTTCCCGGAAACACCATATATTTT.

The genes are TRBV20-1 and TRBJ1-1; D gene ambiguous. The ends were cut back, 5 bases at V and 7 bases at J, with 11 bases in the middle. CDR1 is DFQATT and CDR2 is SNEGSKA in the germline V gene (reference sequence). This CDR3 has 11 amino acids. In nucleotides, the CDR3 is TGCAGTGCTCCTGTGGTAGATGAAGCTTTCTTT. Translating it yields CSAPVVDEAFF.

The rearrangement uses TRBV27 and TRBJ2-3, with a tentative D call TRBD2 (7 bases). CDR1 and CDR2 from the germline V gene are MNHEY and SMNVEV (reference sequence). The CDR3 is 18 amino acids. Trimming cost V 5 bases and J 5 bases, with 26 bases left between them. The CDR3 sequence: CASSLRGGLIGPRDTQYF. The CDR3 DNA reads as TGTGCCAGCAGTCTGAGGGGGGGGCTCATCGGACCGCGAGATACGCAGTATTTT.

The genes are TRBV5-1 and TRBJ1-4; 8 nucleotides match TRBD1. The CDR3 contains 16 residues. Germline CDR1 SGHRS, CDR2 YFSETQ. Germline trimming cut 4 bases from V and 7 bases from J; bases unmatched to any gene: 12. CDR3 in amino acids: CASSEMSGQGGEKLFF. The CDR3, as DNA: TGCGCCAGCAGCGAAATGTCCGGACAGGGAGGTGAAAAACTGTTTTTT.